The 22 T cell receptor beta chains below were found in one sample sequenced in a study of cytomegalovirus exposure and HLA in healthy donors. PCR amplification relied on 60 Vbeta primers (plus 13 Jbeta primers). Some clones are missing from TCRdb's copy, which holds only in-frame ones; the method was immunoSEQ multiplex PCR. Among 150,000 to 200,000 clones listed, 70% to 80% were seen once. The sample taken for sequencing was PBMCs. Source of these receptors: a woman aged 25 to 39 in good health and CMV-seropositive.

This sequence joins TRBV6-5 and TRBJ1-2, with D possibly being TRBD1 (6 bases). The CDR3 is made up of 15 amino acids. V dropped 0 bases and J dropped 5 bases, with 13 bases sitting between them. Germline lookup yields CDR1 MNHEY and CDR2 SVGAGI. CDR3 protein: CASSYSGHGLYGYTF. Written as DNA, the CDR3 is TGTGCCAGCAGTTACTCGGGACACGGATTGTATGGCTACACCTTC.

V usage is TRBV2 and J usage is TRBJ2-2; 11 bases agree with TRBD2. Looked up from germline, CDR1 is SNHLY and CDR2 is FYNNEI. The CDR3 covers 19 residues. J gave up 5 bases and V 0 bases, and 11 bases lay outside the gene matches. The CDR3 DNA is TGTGCCAGCAGTGAAGCATCTGGAACTAGCGGGAGAAGGACCGGGGAGCTGTTTTTT. Protein: CASSEASGTSGRRTGELFF.

The V call is TRBV25-1, the J call TRBJ2-1, with unresolved D. This CDR3 is 15 amino acids long. Germline V lookup: CDR1 MGHDK, CDR2 SYGVNS. The V and J ends lost 2 bases and 7 bases respectively, with 15 bases between them. The CDR3 protein is CASSEGLFRVNEQFF. CDR3 DNA sequence: TGTGCCAGCAGTGAAGGCCTGTTTCGTGTGAATGAGCAGTTCTTC. Full variable domain (remainder filled in from reference TRBV25-1 and TRBJ2-1): EADIYQTPRYLVIGTGKKITLECSQTMGHDKMYWYQQDPGMELHLIHYSYGVNSTEKGDLSSESTVSRIRTEHFPLTLESARPSHTSQYLCASSEGLFRVNEQFFGPGTRLTVL.

The chain has TRBV4-3 and TRBJ2-1, with 12 bases identical to TRBD2. With 5 bases clipped from V and 4 bases from J, the junction kept 3 bases outside the gene matches. CDR3 size: 15 residues. Germline loops: CDR1 LGHNA, CDR2 YSLEER. CDR3 loop: CASSGTSGYYNEQFF. The CDR3 coding sequence is TGCGCCAGCAGCGGGACTAGCGGGTATTACAATGAGCAGTTCTTC.

This chain joins TRBV10-2 and TRBJ1-2; D unresolved. With 0 bases removed from V and 8 bases from J, the gap between germline ends came to 13 bases. The CDR3 runs 14 residues. Germline CDR1 and CDR2: WSHSY and SAAADI. CDR3 sequence (DNA): TGCGCCAGCAGTGAGTCGCGGAATTTCGGGGGCTACACCTTC. Protein product: CASSESRNFGGYTF.

V usage is TRBV6-6 and J usage is TRBJ1-1, with 8 bases aligning to TRBD1. The CDR3 has 16 residues. In germline, CDR1 is MNHNY, CDR2 SVGAGI (reference sequence). V lost 5 bases and J lost 5; bases outside the gene matches: 13. The CDR3 DNA reads TGTGCCAGCAGTACACCAGGGGGCGGTGGAGGAACTGAAGCTTTCTTT. Translated: CASSTPGGGGGTEAFF.

The rearrangement uses TRBV27 and TRBJ2-3, with 7 bases identical to TRBD1. The CDR3 runs 19 residues. Trimming took 6 bases from V and 2 from J; bases not matched to a gene: 20. The V gene's germline CDR1 is MNHEY and CDR2 SMNVEV (reference sequence). The CDR3 region has the DNA TGTGCCAGCAGACCCACCGGGACAGCCATAGTATACCACACAGATACGCAGTATTTT. It encodes CASRPTGTAIVYHTDTQYF.

The rearrangement links TRBV27 to TRBJ2-3; tentatively, D is TRBD2 (5 bases). CDR3 length equals 15 residues. V dropped 6 bases and J dropped 0 bases, with 13 bases sitting between them. Germline CDR1 is MNHEY and CDR2 is SMNVEV (reference sequence). In DNA, the CDR3 is TGTGCCAGCAGCTCTAGCCAGGCTAGCACAGATACGCAGTATTTT. It codes for CASSSSQASTDTQYF.

V and J are TRBV18 and TRBJ2-7; 11 bases match TRBD1. Germline V CDR1 and CDR2: KGHSH, LQKENI. The junction had 8 bases not matched to a gene; V was cut back by 1 base and J by 6 bases. The CDR3 sequence is 16 residues long. The CDR3 DNA reads as TGTGCCAGCTCACCACGGGCCGGGACAGGGGGAGGCGAGCAGTACTTC. Translating gives CASSPRAGTGGGEQYF.

This chain links TRBV10-1 with TRBJ1-3, with D maybe TRBD1 (6 bases). Deletions cut 10 bases from V and 0 bases from J, with 16 bases between. The CDR3 length is 15 residues. Germline CDR1 and CDR2: WNHNN and SYGVQD (reference sequence). CDR3 DNA: TGCGCCACCGGGACTACGGACAGCTCTGGAAACACCATATATTTT. As protein: CATGTTDSSGNTIYF.

This clone was observed a few times. The chain uses TRBV10-2 and TRBJ2-7, with a possible D match to TRBD2 (6 bases). The germline gives CDR1 WSHSY, CDR2 SAAADI. The CDR3 is made up of 15 amino acids. Trimming removed 3 bases from V and 7 bases from J, with 19 bases in between. The CDR3 here is CASSEGISGGREQYF. CDR3 coding DNA: TGCGCCAGCAGTGAAGGGATTAGCGGAGGCAGGGAGCAGTACTTC.

The chain is built from TRBV29-1 and TRBJ2-1; 15 nucleotides agree with TRBD2. The CDR3 spans 14 residues. CDR1 SQVTM and CDR2 ANQGSEA come from the germline V gene. CDR3 protein: CSVMGLAGGGEQFF. The CDR3, as DNA: TGCAGTGTTATGGGACTAGCGGGAGGCGGTGAGCAGTTCTTC.

This clone was detected once. The rearrangement uses TRBV5-3 and TRBJ2-5, with D perhaps matching TRBD1 (5 bases). TRBV5-3 qualifies as an ORF whose function is uncertain. Between the trimmed V and J ends, which lost 0 bases and 6 bases, there was a span of 12 bases. The CDR3 has 14 residues. CDR3 region: CARSLGRGTKTQYF. The CDR3 DNA is TGTGCCAGAAGCTTGGGTAGGGGCACGAAGACCCAGTACTTC.

This clone was detected only once. V gene TRBV13 combines with J gene TRBJ2-4; 9 bases are shared with TRBD1. Germline-derived CDR1 and CDR2 are PRHDT and FYEKMQ (reference sequence). V trimming: 3 bases; J trimming: 4 bases; junction bases outside the gene matches: 19. The CDR3 loop spans 20 amino acids. The CDR3 nucleotides are TGTGCCAGCAGCTTCCGGGGGACAGGGACAGAGGAAGGAACGAAAAACATTCAGTACTTC. It translates to CASSFRGTGTEEGTKNIQYF.

The chain uses TRBV18 and TRBJ2-7, with D perhaps TRBD1 (5 bases). Germline values: CDR1 KGHSH, CDR2 LQKENI. Between the trimmed V and J ends, which lost 2 bases and 6 bases, there was a span of 14 bases. The CDR3 is 14 residues long. The CDR3 sequence: CASSPRSGFGEQYF. CDR3 DNA: TGTGCCAGCTCACCAAGGTCAGGGTTCGGCGAGCAGTACTTC.

This clone was picked up one time. The gene calls are TRBV30 and TRBJ1-1; TRBD1 matches at 9 bases. This CDR3 is 13 amino acids long. J gave up 4 bases and V 7 bases, and 7 bases lay outside the gene matches. Germline V gives CDR1 GTSNPN, CDR2 SVGIG (reference sequence). The CDR3 loop reads CALDRGGVTEAFF. The CDR3 DNA reads TGTGCCTTGGACAGGGGAGGTGTCACTGAAGCTTTCTTT.

The chain uses TRBV14 and TRBJ1-1, with a possible D match to TRBD1 (6 bases). CDR1 and CDR2 from the germline V gene are SGHDN and FVKESK. Trimming stripped 4 bases from V and 7 bases from J, with 13 bases between. The CDR3 consists of 13 residues. The CDR3: CASSPGQSLEAFF. The CDR3 DNA is TGTGCCAGCAGCCCAGGACAGAGTCTTGAAGCTTTCTTT.

This clone was seen at least ten times. The genes are TRBV18 and TRBJ2-7, with D hard to call. Trimming shortened V by 2 bases and J by 0 bases, and 11 bases separated the two germline ends. Germline loops: CDR1 KGHSH, CDR2 LQKENI. There are 15 residues in the CDR3. CDR3 residues: CASSPTGYRSYEQYF. The CDR3 coding sequence is TGTGCCAGCTCACCAACGGGTTACCGCTCCTACGAGCAGTACTTC.

This clone appeared once. This chain connects TRBV30 to TRBJ1-2; TRBD1 aligns across 7 bases. The germline V gene has CDR1 GTSNPN and CDR2 SVGIG (reference sequence). Trimming cost V 0 bases and J 7 bases; bases outside gene matches: 2. The CDR3 is 12 amino acids. The CDR3, as DNA: TGTGCCTGGAGTGTACGGGACAGTGGCTACACCTTC. Translated, it gives CAWSVRDSGYTF.

This clone turned up a few times. The chain carries TRBV2 and TRBJ2-3; D uncertain. The V end lost 3 bases, the J end lost 3 bases, and 4 bases lay between the germline ends. Germline values: CDR1 SNHLY, CDR2 FYNNEI. This CDR3 region has 12 residues. CDR3 loop: CASSERTDTQYF. The CDR3, as DNA: TGTGCCAGCAGTGAGAGAACAGATACGCAGTATTTT.

CDR3 residues: CASSLESELPEAFF. The CDR3 DNA sequence: TGTGCCAGCAGCTTAGAGAGCGAACTCCCTGAAGCTTTCTTT. The chain joins TRBV7-9 to TRBJ1-1; no clear D. The V end was cut by 1 base, the J end by 6 bases, with 12 bases between. The CDR3 is 14 residues long. CDR1 and CDR2 (germline): SEHNR, FQNEAQ (reference sequence).

The DNA of the CDR3 is TGTGCCATCAGTGAAGAGGCCGGATGGGGCTACACCTTC. Translation gives CAISEEAGWGYTF. The chain couples TRBV10-3 to TRBJ1-2; D is uncertain. This CDR3 is built from 13 residues. V lost 3 bases, J lost 8 bases, and 13 bases lay in between. Germline V gene data show CDR1 as ENHRY and CDR2 as SYGVKD.